Listed below are T cell receptor beta chains from one sample, sequenced in a study of blood T cell repertoires in COVID-19. Measured with immunoSEQ multiplex PCR; TCRdb has only the in-frame clones, and not every one. The sample holds more than 200,000 clones; around 81% are singletons and the top ten take over 7%. The sequencing input was PBMCs or T cells enriched from blood (not recorded which). These receptors were obtained from a woman aged 40 to 49 with acute COVID-19. Both conserved end residues are part of each CDR3. The order of the fields is V gene, J gene, D gene, clone size, CDR3 protein, CDR3 DNA. A D gene is named only where the DNA matches it firmly. A row's size may be missing; if present it is once, few, many or a size class.

TRBV7-3	TRBJ2-1	.	.	CASSLTAGGSGEQFF	TGTGCCAGCAGCTTAACAGCCGGCGGGTCGGGTGAGCAGTTCTTC
TRBV11-2	TRBJ1-1	.	.	CASSLRTMNTEAFF	TGTGCCAGCAGCTTACGGACAATGAACACTGAAGCTTTCTTT
TRBV5-1	TRBJ2-1	TRBD2	.	CASSLDYSGGSYNEQFF	TGCGCCAGCAGCTTGGATTATAGCGGGGGCTCCTACAATGAGCAGTTCTTC
TRBV6-5	TRBJ1-5	TRBD1	.	CASTVTGVGNQPQHF	TGTGCCAGCACCGTTACAGGGGTTGGCAATCAGCCCCAGCATTTT
TRBV19	TRBJ2-1	.	.	CASSSKTSKSYNEQFF	TGTGCCAGTAGTAGTAAGACTAGTAAGTCCTACAATGAGCAGTTCTTC
TRBV6-2/TRBV6-3	TRBJ1-5	TRBD1	.	CASSWTGTNQPQHF	TGTGCCAGCAGCTGGACAGGCACGAATCAGCCCCAGCATTTT
TRBV12-3/TRBV12-4	TRBJ1-1	.	.	CASSLGPPGAAFF	TGTGCCAGCAGTTTGGGGCCCCCGGGTGCCGCTTTCTTT
TRBV7-8	TRBJ2-3	TRBD2	.	CASSLPGLAITDTQYF	TGTGCCAGCAGCTTACCCGGACTAGCGATCACAGATACGCAGTATTTT
TRBV19	TRBJ1-1	.	once	CASSIDAGYTEAFF	TGTGCCAGTAGTATAGATGCAGGGTACACTGAAGCTTTCTTT
TRBV7-8	TRBJ1-5	.	.	CASSLPGALGQPQHF	TGTGCCAGCAGCTTACCGGGAGCCCTCGGGCAGCCCCAGCATTTT